This TCR beta chain derives from a study of shared clonotypes between healthy human individuals (dated by TCRdb to the early 2020s). About the full investigation: A couple of women and a few men aged 18 to 49 years were included in the cohort. For each donor, CD4 naive and CD4 memory were each run on three plates, CD8 naive on two plates, and CD8 memory on one plate. To estimate repertoire size and how much clonotype sharing occurs between individuals, the study deeply sequenced the blood TCR repertoires of a handful of healthy adults. To increase sequencing depth and limit assay-specific biases, different laboratories used diverse techniques to prepare libraries and sequence TCR repertoires. Leukapheresis yielded between about 0.94 and 10 billion PBMCs per donor.

The donors were healthy, HIV-negative adults who had no recently reported acute infections or vaccinations. Only Caucasian adults living in Nashville, Tennessee, USA were represented among the donors. CD4+ T cells were enriched through magnetic negative selection, after which naive cells were positively selected on CD45RA and the remaining negative fraction served as the memory subset. Blood was collected by leukapheresis, and PBMCs were isolated by Ficoll-Histopaque density gradient centrifugation and then cryopreserved in liquid nitrogen vapor phase. Purity and quantity of every magnetically sorted T cell population were checked by analytical flow cytometry. Genomic DNA was isolated from every sorted fraction and measured by UV absorbance on a Nanodrop 2000c. Concerning this clone itself: What antigen it recognizes has not been identified. Within one base of it there is no much larger clone, and no base qualities were kept.

Using the deep immunoSEQ assay, multiplex PCR amplified TCR CDR3 regions from genomic DNA. Extracted genomic DNA from each cell subset was spread evenly across all wells of several immunoSEQ 96-well plates, with each plate serving as a replicate. For sorted subsets, approximately 190 ng genomic DNA, equal to about 30,000 T cell genomes, was loaded into each replicate PCR. Purified libraries were quantified with a Qubit 3.0 fluorometer, sized on a Bioanalyzer 2100, and re-quantified with the KAPA Library Quantification kit. A separate single-read 150-cycle Illumina NextSeq 550 flow cell was used to sequence each immunoSEQ 96-well plate. The study's own analysis went as follows. Because the immunoSEQ output included only junctional sequences and no quality scores, the filtering could not be the same as the filtering used for full-length reads. To assign V/J genes and CDR3, sequences were annotated using PyIR, a Python wrapper for IgBLAST v1.9, with IMGT germline references. Reads were removed for weak V/J assignments (E-value above 1e-6), missing CDR3, stop codons, out-of-frame junctions, or ambiguous translated residues. V3J clonotypes were defined by identical inferred V gene, J gene, and CDR3 amino acid sequence. The percentage overlap between two repertoires was calculated by dividing the number of shared unique clonotypes by the size of the smaller repertoire. RTK rarefaction, the Chao1 estimator, and Recon v2.1 estimates of unobserved clonotypes were used to assess repertoire richness. OLGA was used to compute generation probabilities for all TCRbeta clonotypes that the gDNA method yielded from a few donors. TCRdb's version of the immuneACCESS table is confined to in-frame rearrangements and falls short of the full clone set. An unresolved V gene accounts for under half of the shortfall where checked; the remainder is of unknown origin. D and trimming were read from the DNA, whereas the V and J calls and clone size are those reported in that table. For this sample there are roughly 2.5 million clones; approximately 90% appear just once. The ten largest clonotypes hold roughly 0.13% of the sample.

Beyond this particular receptor, the publication reports: Rarefaction of sorted-subset datasets indicated incomplete sequencing despite the large sequencing depth. Pairwise subsampling led to the expectation that sequencing depth would affect the degree of clonotype sharing among donors. Naive subsets generally had larger estimated clonotype richness than memory subsets. Compared with non-shared clonotypes, clonotypes shared by all four sorted-subset donors had higher generation probabilities. Sampling was limited to blood, and TCR repertoires in tissue likely differ from TCR repertoires in blood. Because the study included only a small number of donors, the genetic and exposure-history diversity represented was limited. Roughly 5.2% of naive CD4, 3.5% of naive CD8, 2.3% of memory CD4, and over 0.35% of memory CD8 clonotypes were shared across four donors.

Sequenced material: naive CD4+ T cells sorted from blood. This sample's cell subset or site label indicates: CD45RA+ positively selected. The receptor was derived from a young man in good health.

The nucleotides read TGTGCCAGTATACAGGGGACGTATAGCAATCAGCCCCAGCATTTT. It specifies CASIQGTYSNQPQHF. This sequence uses TRBV19 and TRBJ1-5, with 7 bases in between that match TRBD1. Trimming leaves V shorter by 7 bases and J shorter by 0 bases, with the junction holding 6 bases beyond the gene matches. Including the terminal cysteine and phenylalanine, the CDR3 comprises 15 residues. Only the CDR3 DNA stays, 45 bases, in frame from base 1. The CDR1 and CDR2 encoded by the germline V gene (reference sequence) are LNHDA and SQIVND.